A selection of T cell receptor beta chains follows, all from one sample in a study of beta chain features in type 1 diabetes. Profiled with immunoSEQ multiplex PCR; TCRdb holds only in-frame clones, not every one. The sample lists around 330,000 clones; approximately 10% were seen once. Material for sequencing was naive CD4+ T cells from blood. The receptors come from a woman under 40 in good health. The CDR3 runs from the conserved cysteine through the conserved F or W. The D gene is left open where the match is weak. Clone size is shown for a subset of rows, as once, few, many or a class of expanded clone.

V gene: TRBV19; J gene: TRBJ1-2; D gene: TRBD1; clone size: few; CDR3 DNA: TGTGCCAGTAGTATAGCCGCTCTCACGGACAGGGCGGATGGCTACACCTTC; CDR3 protein: CASSIAALTDRADGYTF
V gene: TRBV30; J gene: TRBJ1-2; D gene: TRBD1; clone size: .; CDR3 DNA: TGTGCCTGGGGGACAGGGCCTAACTATGGCTACACCTTC; CDR3 protein: CAWGTGPNYGYTF
V gene: TRBV5-5; J gene: TRBJ1-2; D gene: TRBD1; clone size: few; CDR3 DNA: TGTGCCAGCAGCTTGTTGCCAGGGGGCTCGGTGGGGTCCTATGGCTACACCTTC; CDR3 protein: CASSLLPGGSVGSYGYTF
V gene: TRBV28; J gene: TRBJ2-6; D gene: TRBD2; clone size: .; CDR3 DNA: TGTGCCAGCAGCTCAAGCGGGAGATCGGGGGCCAACGTCCTGACTTTC; CDR3 protein: CASSSSGRSGANVLTF
V gene: TRBV7-2; J gene: TRBJ2-1; D gene: TRBD2; clone size: .; CDR3 DNA: TGTGCCAGCAGCTCCAGACTAGCGGGAGGGGATGAGCAGTTCTTC; CDR3 protein: CASSSRLAGGDEQFF
V gene: TRBV7-2; J gene: TRBJ2-7; D gene: TRBD1; clone size: few; CDR3 DNA: TGTGCCAGCAGCTTGGACAGGGGTCACGAGCAGTACTTC; CDR3 protein: CASSLDRGHEQYF
V gene: TRBV7-2; J gene: TRBJ2-3; D gene: .; clone size: .; CDR3 DNA: TGTGCCAGCAGCTTAGTGAATGACAGATGGCAGTATTTT; CDR3 protein: CASSLVNDRWQYF
V gene: TRBV7-9; J gene: TRBJ1-3; D gene: .; clone size: .; CDR3 DNA: TGTGCCAGCAGCCCCCGGCGGCCTGGAAACACCATATATTTT; CDR3 protein: CASSPRRPGNTIYF
V gene: TRBV6-6; J gene: TRBJ2-3; D gene: TRBD2; clone size: .; CDR3 DNA: TGTGCCAGCAGTTACGCCCTAGCGGGATCGGATACGCAGTATTTT; CDR3 protein: CASSYALAGSDTQYF
V gene: TRBV2; J gene: TRBJ1-5; D gene: .; clone size: few; CDR3 DNA: TGTGCCAGCAGTGGCGACGGTTCCGGGGGTCAGCCCCAGCATTTT; CDR3 protein: CASSGDGSGGQPQHF
V gene: TRBV5-1; J gene: TRBJ2-5; D gene: TRBD1; clone size: .; CDR3 DNA: TGCGCCAGCAGCCGTCCCGGGACAGAGCAAGAGACCCAGTACTTC; CDR3 protein: CASSRPGTEQETQYF